The subject of this entry is one T cell receptor (beta chain). Its binding antigen is unknown. Base qualities are not at hand, and no much larger clone is one base apart. This entry belongs to a study of post-analysis software for immune sequencing data (dated by TCRdb to between 2014 and 2017). Study-wide context: Recorded disease courses included relapsing-remitting, secondary progressive and progressive-relapsing multiple sclerosis, with some patients lacking subtype annotation. A subset of samples was prepared in parallel using single-end sample barcoding, then pooled and co-amplified after Illumina adapter ligation. The multiple sclerosis patient repertoires were compared with 11 previously published healthy control repertoires from donors aged roughly 6 to 25 years. The full study reports these points: Significantly higher frequencies in patients than in controls were found for five or six TRBV segments, including TRBV5-6, TRBV5-1 and TRBV20-1. Strong co-clustering of samples prepared in the same batch was shown by direct clustering with F measure, prompting a batch-effect correction. The multiple sclerosis patient group was slightly younger than the control group. Multiple sclerosis patients had significantly lower normalized Chao1 diversity than controls, a result that suggests substantial peripheral T-cell clonal expansion.

The library was prepared using PCR. The reads were generated on an Illumina HiSeq 2500. To reduce PCR and sequencing biases, unique molecular identifiers were incorporated into the TCR beta cDNA libraries. Roughly 500,000 cDNA molecules were obtained per 1 to 10 million input T cells, so each molecule approximated one T cell. Patient libraries were prepared and sequenced with the same protocol used for the earlier healthy control dataset. Within a given batch, samples were prepared together, multiplexed and sequenced on the same HiSeq lane. Turning to the authors' computational methods: Raw barcoded reads were processed with MIGEC, and single-read molecular identifier groups were discarded before consensus assembly and CDR3 extraction. VDJtools was used for post-analysis of the clonotype tables, with diversity normalized by down-sampling every dataset to the smallest sample size. In repertoire overlap clustering, CDR3 amino acid sequences, but not nucleotide sequences, were matched to correct batch-related cross-sample contamination. The raw public data were reprocessed by TCRdb itself: fastp quality trimming at Q25, MiXCR clonotype calling, in-frame beta chains only. CDR3 protein duplicates are merged, each entry listing the most common genes and DNA. TCRdb's processing, not the authors', yielded these V and J calls. This sample is represented by a few hundred thousand distinct CDR3 sequences; roughly 40% of them were singletons. 7.5% to 8.5% of the sample comes from the top ten.

To demonstrate the VDJtools post-analysis software, the study profiled TCR beta repertoires from the peripheral blood of 13 young patients with multiple sclerosis. Multiple sclerosis patients were children and adolescents aged roughly 6 to 15 years. The CDR3 contains 14 residues, cysteine and phenylalanine counted. Just the 42-base CDR3 DNA is kept, in frame starting at base 1. The germline V gene (reference sequence) sets CDR1 to LGHDT and CDR2 to YNNKEL. Trimming takes 4 bases from V and 6 bases from J, and the germline ends sit 15 bases apart. The chain is assembled from TRBV3-1 and TRBJ1-1, and the D gene may be TRBD1, 5 bases matching. Sequenced material: blood. The TCR sequence derives from a girl aged 2-15 years with multiple sclerosis. The DNA sequence reads TGTGCCAGCAGCCCCCCTGGGGGGGACCCTGAAGCTTTCTTT. Protein translation: CASSPPGGDPEAFF.